Sequencing of this TCR beta chain was carried out in a study of T cell repertoires in cytomegalovirus infection. Of note for this clonotype: Its antigen is currently unknown.

MiXCR was run by TCRdb on the reads, yielding one entry per CDR3 protein. Found here are more than 350,000 distinct CDR3 sequences, roughly 31% of them singletons; the top ten hold roughly an eighth. Whole-study results and caveats: Identification of carriers of CMV plus the relevant HLA was performed using cumulative public TCR beta family frequency.

The CDR3 spans 13 residues. Looked up from germline, CDR1 is SNHLY and CDR2 is FYNNEI. V lost 2 bases and J 1 base, leaving 6 bases between the germline ends. This receptor was obtained from a human donor in good health (CMV status not recorded). Some clones in this sample may be carry-over from other donors' samples. The chain combines TRBV2 with TRBJ2-7; D call uncertain. Sequences were obtained from PBMCs. As DNA, the CDR3 is TGTGCCAGCAGTGAAAACGAGTCCTACGAGCAGTACTTC. Amino acid sequence: CASSENESYEQYF.